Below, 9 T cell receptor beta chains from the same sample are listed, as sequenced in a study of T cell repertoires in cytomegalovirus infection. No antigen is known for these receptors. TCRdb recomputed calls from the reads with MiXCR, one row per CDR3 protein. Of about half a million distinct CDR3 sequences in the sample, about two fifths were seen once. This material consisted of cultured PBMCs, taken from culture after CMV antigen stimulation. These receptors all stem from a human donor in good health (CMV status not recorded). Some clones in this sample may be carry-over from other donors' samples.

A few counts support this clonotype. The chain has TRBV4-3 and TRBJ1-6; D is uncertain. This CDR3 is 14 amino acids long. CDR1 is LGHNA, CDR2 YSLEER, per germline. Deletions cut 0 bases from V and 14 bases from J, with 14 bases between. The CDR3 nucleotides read TGCGCCAGCAGCCAAGACCGGGGAGCTAGGACCCTCCACTTT. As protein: CASSQDRGARTLHF.

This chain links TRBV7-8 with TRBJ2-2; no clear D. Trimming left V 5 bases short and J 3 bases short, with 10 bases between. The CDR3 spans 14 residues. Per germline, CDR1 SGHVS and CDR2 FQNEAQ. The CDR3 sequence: CASSPPLDTGELFF. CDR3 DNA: TGTGCCAGCAGCCCGCCCTTGGACACCGGGGAGCTGTTTTTT.

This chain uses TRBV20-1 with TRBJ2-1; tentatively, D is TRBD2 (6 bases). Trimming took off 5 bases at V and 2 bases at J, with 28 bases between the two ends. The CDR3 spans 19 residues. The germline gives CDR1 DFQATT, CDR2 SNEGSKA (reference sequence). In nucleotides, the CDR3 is TGCAGTGCTTCGTCAACCGGGACTCCAGGAGGGAAGACCTACAATGAGCAGTTCTTC. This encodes CSASSTGTPGGKTYNEQFF.

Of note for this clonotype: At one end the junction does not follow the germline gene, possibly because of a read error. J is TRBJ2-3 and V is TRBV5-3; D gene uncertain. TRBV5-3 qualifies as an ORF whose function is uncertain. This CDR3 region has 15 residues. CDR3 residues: CASSLGIGTTDTQYF. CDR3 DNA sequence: TGTGCCAGCAGCTTGGGAATAGGAACCACAGATACGCAGTATTTT.

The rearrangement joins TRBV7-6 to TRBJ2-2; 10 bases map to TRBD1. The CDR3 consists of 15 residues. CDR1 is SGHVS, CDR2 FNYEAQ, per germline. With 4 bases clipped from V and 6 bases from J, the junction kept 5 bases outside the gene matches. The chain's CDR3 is CASSSRTGGAGELFF. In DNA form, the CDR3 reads TGTGCCAGCAGCTCCAGGACAGGGGGAGCCGGGGAGCTGTTTTTT.

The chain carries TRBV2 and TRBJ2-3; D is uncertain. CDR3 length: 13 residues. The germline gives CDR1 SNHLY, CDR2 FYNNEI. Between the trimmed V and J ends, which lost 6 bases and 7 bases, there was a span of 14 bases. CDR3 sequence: CASSRSMSYTQYF. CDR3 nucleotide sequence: TGTGCCAGCAGCCGGTCAATGAGTTATACGCAGTATTTT.

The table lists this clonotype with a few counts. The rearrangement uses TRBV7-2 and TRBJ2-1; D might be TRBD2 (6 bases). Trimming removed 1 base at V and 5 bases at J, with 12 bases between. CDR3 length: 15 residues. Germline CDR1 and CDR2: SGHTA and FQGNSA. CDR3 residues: CASSLGGRRDNEQFF. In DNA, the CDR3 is TGTGCCAGCAGCTTAGGAGGTCGGAGGGACAATGAGCAGTTCTTC.

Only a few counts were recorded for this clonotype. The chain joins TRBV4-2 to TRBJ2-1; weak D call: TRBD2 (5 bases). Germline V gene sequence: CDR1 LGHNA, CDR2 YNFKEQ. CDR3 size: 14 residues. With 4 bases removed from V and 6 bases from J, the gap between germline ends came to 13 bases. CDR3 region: CASSRILGRNEQFF. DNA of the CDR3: TGTGCCAGCAGCCGTATACTAGGGCGCAATGAGCAGTTCTTC.

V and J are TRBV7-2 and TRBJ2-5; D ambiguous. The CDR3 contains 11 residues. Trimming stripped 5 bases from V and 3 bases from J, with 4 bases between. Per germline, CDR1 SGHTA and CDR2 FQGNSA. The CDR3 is CASSNKETQYF. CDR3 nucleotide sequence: TGTGCCAGCAGCAATAAAGAGACCCAGTACTTC.